The 7 T cell receptor beta chains given below trace back to one sample, sequenced in a study of cytomegalovirus exposure and HLA in healthy donors. Researchers ran the PCR with 60 Vbeta and 13 Jbeta primers. Profiled with immunoSEQ multiplex PCR; TCRdb holds only in-frame clones, not every one. The table shows 150,000 to 250,000 clones, with 70% to 85% occurring only once. Sequencing was performed on PBMCs. The receptors derive from a boy younger than 10 in good health and CMV-seronegative.

The chain couples TRBV6-5 to TRBJ2-1; 10 nucleotides agree with TRBD2. Germline lookup yields CDR1 MNHEY and CDR2 SVGAGI. CDR3 length: 16 amino acids. J gave up 8 bases and V 0 bases, and 7 bases lay outside the gene matches. CDR3 bases: TGTGCCAGCAGTTACTCTGCAGCGGGGGGGCGCGATGAGCAGTTCTTC. Protein product: CASSYSAAGGRDEQFF.

This clone was seen once. The chain combines TRBV6-5 with TRBJ1-4, with D tentatively TRBD1 (6 bases). Germline CDR1 is MNHEY and CDR2 is SVGAGI. There are 13 residues in the CDR3. Trimming cost V 8 bases and J 14 bases, with 21 bases left between them. The CDR3 sequence is CASGARGGRGLFF. The CDR3 bases are TGTGCCAGCGGCGCCCGAGGGGGTCGAGGCCTGTTTTTT.

The rearrangement uses TRBV5-4 and TRBJ2-7; D perhaps matches TRBD1 (6 bases). Per germline, CDR1 SGHNT and CDR2 YYREEE (reference sequence). The V and J ends lost 0 bases and 7 bases respectively, with 20 bases between them. CDR3 size: 16 residues. The CDR3 coding sequence is TGTGCCAGCAGCTTGGATTTGGTGGGGGCCTTGGGTGAGCAGTACTTC. Amino acids: CASSLDLVGALGEQYF.

The chain links TRBV9 to TRBJ2-3; TRBD2 matches 10 bases. Germline V lookup: CDR1 SGDLS, CDR2 YYNGEE. Trimming at V came to 4 bases and at J to 2 bases, leaving 7 bases not matched to a gene. The CDR3 loop spans 16 amino acids. This CDR3 reads CASSPGTSAYTDTQYF. Written as DNA, the CDR3 is TGTGCCAGCAGCCCAGGGACTAGCGCCTACACAGATACGCAGTATTTT.

The J gene is TRBJ2-5, the V gene TRBV7-2; TRBD2 aligns across 13 bases. Germline CDR1 SGHTA, CDR2 FQGNSA. Germline trimming cut 3 bases from V and 2 bases from J; bases unmatched to any gene: 9. This CDR3 region has 18 residues. DNA for the CDR3: TGTGCCAGCAGCTTCACCGGGACTAGCGGGGTTACTCAAGAGACCCAGTACTTC. Translated, it gives CASSFTGTSGVTQETQYF. Looking up the rest from reference TRBV7-2 and TRBJ2-5 gives the full variable domain: GAGVSQSPSNKVTEKGKDVELRCDPISGHTALYWYRQSLGQGLEFLIYFQGNSAPDKSGLPSDRFSAERTGGSVSTLTIQRTQQEDSAVYLCASSFTGTSGVTQETQYFGPGTRLLVL.

V gene TRBV15 combines with J gene TRBJ2-4; 7 bases match TRBD2. V trimming: 0 bases; J trimming: 8 bases; junction bases outside the gene matches: 13. This CDR3 comprises 17 residues. The germline gives CDR1 LNHNV, CDR2 YYDKDF (reference sequence). The DNA of the CDR3 is TGTGCCACCAGCAGAGACCCCTTGACGGGGGGTGGGCACATTCAGTACTTC. Protein sequence: CATSRDPLTGGGHIQYF.

J is TRBJ2-5 and V is TRBV5-1; a possible D gene is TRBD1 (5 bases). This CDR3 is built from 12 residues. Germline CDR1 reads SGHRS; CDR2 reads YFSETQ. V was shortened by 8 bases and J by 5 bases, with 13 bases between the two germline ends. CDR3 sequence (DNA): TGCGCCAGGCCTTTGGGGCCGGAGACCCAGTACTTC. This translates into CARPLGPETQYF.